Below are 15 T cell receptor beta chains sequenced from a single sample in a study of T cells in Graves' hyperthyroidism and ophthalmopathy. It was RNA transcripts that yielded the amplified TCR beta CDR3 regions. The HTBI primer set served for first-round RT-PCR of the TCR CDR3. TCRdb passed the multiplex PCR reads through MiXCR, listing each CDR3 protein once. The table records 490,000 or so distinct CDR3 sequences, less than 25% of them present only once. The sequenced sample consisted of blood. Source of these receptors: a woman aged 70-85 years with Graves' ophthalmopathy.

This chain links TRBV7-6 with TRBJ1-1; TRBD1 might be the D (6 bases). The V gene's germline CDR1 is SGHVS and CDR2 FNYEAQ. CDR3 length: 12 residues. V lost 0 bases and J 10 bases, leaving 9 bases between the germline ends. This chain's CDR3 is CASSLAGGLAFF. In nucleotides, the CDR3 is TGTGCCAGCAGCTTAGCCGGGGGCTTAGCTTTCTTT.

This clonotype came up a few times. V gene TRBV24-1 combines with J gene TRBJ1-5; a weak D match, TRBD1 (5 bases). Germline CDR1 reads KGHDR; CDR2 reads SFDVKD. V shed 4 bases and J shed 8 bases, with 8 bases lying between them. This CDR3 region has 12 residues. This chain's CDR3 is CATSDPGEPQHF. CDR3 DNA sequence: TGTGCCACCAGTGACCCGGGGGAGCCCCAGCATTTT.

This clonotype showed up just a few times. The genes are TRBV5-4 and TRBJ2-5; TRBD1 might be the D (5 bases). The germline CDR1 and CDR2 sequences are SGHNT and YYREEE (reference sequence). There are 15 residues in the CDR3. V lost 2 bases and J lost 2, with 13 bases in between. This chain's CDR3 is CASSLQVGPQETQYF. CDR3 nucleotides: TGTGCCAGCAGCTTACAGGTTGGGCCTCAAGAGACCCAGTACTTC.

About this clonotype itself: A much bigger clone sits one base away, suggesting this may be a read error. This chain uses TRBV6-2 or TRBV6-3 with TRBJ2-3; weak D call: TRBD2 (7 bases). The germline CDR1 and CDR2 sequences are MNHEY and SVGEGT. CDR3 length: 16 amino acids. The CDR3 DNA sequence: TGTGCCAGCAGTGACAGGTGGCAGACTAGCACAGGTACGCAGTATTTT. Translation gives CASSDRWQTSTGTQYF.

This rearrangement joins TRBV29-1 to TRBJ2-5; either TRBD1 or TRBD2 may fit D (5 bases each). Trimming took off 3 bases at V and 5 bases at J, with 10 bases between the two ends. CDR1 and CDR2 (germline): SQVTM, ANQGSEA. CDR3 size: 12 residues. This CDR3 is CSVDRAGETQYF. The CDR3 DNA follows: TGCAGCGTTGACAGGGCGGGTGAGACCCAGTACTTC. Looking up the rest from reference TRBV29-1 and TRBJ2-5 gives the full variable domain: SAVISQKPSRDICQRGTSLTIQCQVDSQVTMMFWYRQQPGQSLTLIATANQGSEATYESGFVIDKFPISRPNLTFSTLTVSNMSPEDSSIYLCSVDRAGETQYFGPGTRLLVL.

This clonotype was recorded a few times. The chain is built from TRBV4-2 and TRBJ1-5; D unresolved. CDR3 length equals 13 residues. Germline V gives CDR1 LGHNA, CDR2 YNFKEQ. V gave up 0 bases and J gave up 5 bases, with 5 bases separating them. The CDR3 DNA follows: TGTGCCAGCAGCCAAGACATCGATCAGCCCCAGCATTTT. Its translation: CASSQDIDQPQHF.

The sample holds many counts of this clonotype. V gene TRBV11-2 combines with J gene TRBJ2-3, with TRBD2 matching 11 bases. The CDR3 length is 17 residues. Germline assignment: CDR1 SGHAT and CDR2 FQNNGV. The V segment lost 5 bases and the J segment 4 bases; nucleotides outside the gene matches: 11. In DNA, the CDR3 is TGTGCCAGCAGCAGCGAGCTTAGCGGGAGGGGTTCAGATACGCAGTATTTT. Translated: CASSSELSGRGSDTQYF.

Many counts were recorded for this clonotype. The rearrangement links TRBV6-2 or TRBV6-3 to TRBJ2-5; TRBD2 might be the D (6 bases). CDR3 length equals 14 residues. Germline CDR1 MNHEY, CDR2 SVGEGT. Trimming stripped 6 bases from V and 1 base from J, with 12 bases between. Here the CDR3 reads CASRGGRFQETQYF. In DNA, the CDR3 is TGTGCCAGCAGGGGAGGACGGTTCCAAGAGACCCAGTACTTC.

This clonotype was counted at least ten times. CDR3 in DNA: TGTGCCAGCAGCGTAATTGGGGGTTATGGCTACACCTTC. Its translation is CASSVIGGYGYTF. This chain uses TRBV2 with TRBJ1-2, with D maybe TRBD1 (5 bases). The CDR3 extends over 13 amino acids. Germline V CDR1 and CDR2: SNHLY, FYNNEI. V lost 6 bases, J lost 5 bases, and 13 bases lay in between.

On this clonotype: The junction shows a germline mismatch at one end, possibly a read error. V usage is TRBV5-6 and J usage is TRBJ2-7; 9 nucleotides line up with TRBD1. Germline V lookup: CDR1 SGHDT, CDR2 YYEEEE. This CDR3 has 15 amino acids. The CDR3 region has the DNA TGTGCCAGCACCCCAGGAACAGGGGGCTCCTACGAGCAGCACTTC. It translates to CASTPGTGGSYEQHF.

This clonotype has just a few counts. This chain links TRBV7-2 with TRBJ2-5, with D uncertain. The CDR3 loop spans 13 amino acids. Trimming shortened V by 5 bases and J by 4 bases, and 11 bases separated the two germline ends. Germline V gives CDR1 SGHTA, CDR2 FQGNSA. The DNA for the CDR3 is TGTGCCAGCAGCATATCCGCGCCAGAGACCCAGTACTTC. Translated, it gives CASSISAPETQYF.

This clonotype was recorded many times. The chain combines TRBV30 with TRBJ1-1; unclear D gene. The V gene lost 1 base and the J gene lost 1 base, with 7 bases spanning the gap. Germline V lookup: CDR1 GTSNPN, CDR2 SVGIG (reference sequence). The CDR3 has 13 amino acids. The CDR3 nucleotides read TGTGCCTGGAGTGAAAGACGGAACACTGAAGCTTTCTTT. It yields the protein CAWSERRNTEAFF.

This clonotype appeared a few times. The gene calls are TRBV11-2 and TRBJ2-7, with TRBD1 matching over 7 bases. This CDR3 comprises 18 residues. V lost 0 bases and J lost 6; bases outside the gene matches: 17. The germline V gene encodes CDR1 SGHAT and CDR2 FQNNGV. CDR3 sequence: CASSLEVSLWTGFAEQYF. CDR3 DNA: TGTGCCAGCAGCTTAGAGGTATCTCTATGGACAGGTTTTGCCGAGCAGTACTTC.

This clonotype was counted many times. The V gene is TRBV28, the J gene TRBJ1-1; D gene uncertain. Germline CDR1 and CDR2: MDHEN and SYDVKM. CDR3 length: 14 residues. Trimming removed 6 bases from V and 0 bases from J, with 11 bases in between. The CDR3: CASSLGLMNTEAFF. In DNA form, the CDR3 reads TGTGCCAGCAGCTTAGGACTGATGAACACTGAAGCTTTCTTT.

The sample holds a few counts of this clonotype. The genes are TRBV20-1 and TRBJ1-3; D might be TRBD1 (6 bases). CDR3 length: 13 amino acids. V lost 3 bases, J lost 8 bases, and 14 bases lay in between. Germline CDR1 reads DFQATT; CDR2 reads SNEGSKA (reference sequence). CDR3 in DNA: TGCAGTGCTAGTCAGGGGCTCCGGGACACCATATATTTT. This translates into CSASQGLRDTIYF.